The clone carrying this TCR beta chain occurred a few times. What it binds is not known. This sample was included in a study of blood T cells in healthy people across ages. General observations from the study: Among T cells, TCR beta diversity per million cells dropped roughly linearly as age rose.

Sample-barcoded 5' priming and a J-beta primer mix drove a second PCR of roughly 6 to 12 cycles. Every sample gave at least 3 million paired-end reads containing CDR3. MiXCR was run by TCRdb on the 5' RACE reads, yielding one entry per CDR3 protein. The table records hundreds of thousands of distinct CDR3 sequences, over 40% of them present only once. The CDR3 covers 15 residues. Germline-derived CDR1 and CDR2 are MNHEY and SVGAGI. Trimming took 0 bases from V and 0 from J, leaving 8 bases between them. Isolated per sample were at least 7 million PBMCs. The receptor comes from an elderly man in good health. The V gene is TRBV6-5, the J gene TRBJ1-2, with no clear D. The sequencing sample was made of blood. The CDR3 protein is CASSYSRSSNYGYTF. As DNA, the CDR3 is TGTGCCAGCAGTTACTCGAGGTCCTCTAACTATGGCTACACCTTC.